This is a list of T cell receptor beta chains from one sample in a study of T cell responses to AZD1222 COVID-19 vaccine. Measured with immunoSEQ multiplex PCR; TCRdb has only the in-frame clones, and not every one. In the table there are about 150,000 clones, 75% to 90% of which are singletons. Source: peripheral blood, taken on day 0 of AZD1222 vaccination. The receptors stem from an adult in good health. CDR3s include the opening cysteine and the closing phenylalanine or tryptophan. A D gene is named only where the DNA matches it firmly. Some rows have no size entry. The others give once, few or many, or a class for an expanded clone.

j_call d_call clone_size v_call cdr3_aa cdr3_nt
TRBJ1-2 TRBD1 . TRBV28 CASKPGQRNYGYTF TGTGCCAGCAAACCGGGACAGCGGAACTATGGCTACACCTTC
TRBJ1-2 TRBD1 once TRBV2 CASNPRTGTNYGYTF TGTGCCAGCAATCCTAGGACAGGGACAAACTATGGCTACACCTTC
TRBJ2-2 . . TRBV24-1 CATGAENTGELFF TGTGCCACCGGCGCAGAGAACACCGGGGAGCTGTTTTTT
TRBJ1-2 . . TRBV6-5 CASKPGQSQGGYTF TGTGCCAGCAAGCCCGGACAGTCCCAAGGGGGCTACACCTTC
TRBJ1-1 TRBD1 . TRBV7-3 CASSPTPRTGSPDTEAFF TGTGCCAGCAGCCCAACCCCGCGGACAGGAAGCCCGGACACTGAAGCTTTCTTT
TRBJ1-2 . . TRBV10-2 CASSKDAKERNYGYTF TGCGCCAGCAGCAAAGATGCTAAGGAGAGGAACTATGGCTACACCTTC
TRBJ1-2 TRBD1 . TRBV28 CASSRQGAVDTF TGTGCCAGCAGTCGGCAGGGGGCGGTGGACACCTTT
TRBJ2-7 . . TRBV5-1 CASTFGRDGWYYEQYF TGCGCCAGCACCTTCGGCCGGGACGGGTGGTATTACGAGCAGTACTTC
TRBJ2-2 . . TRBV27 CASSLSRQFGELFF TGTGCCAGCAGTTTAAGTAGACAGTTCGGGGAGCTGTTTTTT
TRBJ1-2 . . TRBV3-1/TRBV3-2 CASSQVGLAVAF TGTGCCAGCAGCCAAGTGGGACTTGCTGTAGCCTTC
TRBJ1-6 TRBD1 . TRBV25-1 CASSEIGTAGSPLHF TGTGCCAGCAGTGAGATAGGGACAGCAGGTTCACCCCTCCACTTT
TRBJ1-1 . . TRBV19 CASSPVGVGTEAFF TGTGCCAGTAGCCCGGTAGGTGTAGGGACTGAAGCTTTCTTT
TRBJ2-3 . . TRBV6-5 CASAIDTVDTQYF TGTGCCAGCGCAATCGATACTGTAGATACGCAGTATTTT
TRBJ1-2 . . TRBV28 CASRLGGILYGYTF TGTGCCAGCCGCCTAGGGGGGATATTGTATGGCTACACCTTC
TRBJ1-6 TRBD1 . TRBV5-1 CASSPTPDREIYSPLHF TGCGCCAGCAGCCCTACCCCGGACAGGGAAATATATTCACCCCTCCACTTT
TRBJ2-1 TRBD1 . TRBV7-2 CASSLAGQAYNEQFF TGTGCCAGCAGCTTAGCAGGACAGGCATACAATGAGCAGTTCTTC
TRBJ1-2 TRBD1 once TRBV5-4 CASSPTGAENYGYTF TGTGCCAGCAGCCCCACAGGGGCGGAAAACTATGGCTACACCTTC
TRBJ1-1 TRBD1 . TRBV28 CASSLSTGAAFF TGTGCCAGCAGCCTTTCTACAGGGGCTGCTTTCTTT
TRBJ2-1 . . TRBV9 CASSVLADGYNEQFF TGTGCCAGCAGCGTACTCGCGGACGGTTACAATGAGCAGTTCTTC
TRBJ2-2 . . TRBV21-1 CASSCRIETGGTGELFF TGTGCCAGCAGCTGCAGGATCGAGACAGGGGGCACCGGGGAGCTGTTTTTT
TRBJ1-2 TRBD1 . TRBV27 CASSSTRTGERFSYTF TGTGCCAGCAGTTCCACCCGAACAGGGGAGCGTTTTAGCTACACCTTC
TRBJ1-5 . . TRBV23-1 CASSQLATDQPQHF TGCGCCAGCAGTCAATTGGCCACCGATCAGCCCCAGCATTTT
TRBJ2-7 . . TRBV6-5 CASRGGGQENYEQYF TGTGCCAGCAGAGGCGGGGGACAGGAGAACTACGAGCAGTACTTC
TRBJ2-6 . once TRBV24-1 CATSSLGANVLTF TGTGCCACCAGTTCTCTGGGGGCCAACGTCCTGACTTTC
TRBJ2-7 TRBD1 . TRBV19 CASSPTGIYEQYF TGTGCCAGTAGCCCGACAGGGATATACGAGCAGTACTTC
TRBJ1-4 . . TRBV2 CASSGTENEKLFF TGTGCCAGCAGTGGGACAGAGAATGAAAAACTGTTTTTT
TRBJ2-5 . few TRBV5-5 CASSYPTRGNYETQYF TGTGCCAGCAGCTATCCGACCAGGGGAAATTATGAGACCCAGTACTTC
TRBJ1-1 . . TRBV28 CASLGTTEAFF TGTGCCAGCCTTGGGACCACTGAAGCTTTCTTT
TRBJ1-2 . . TRBV30 CAWSRGVDYGYTF TGTGCCTGGAGCCGGGGCGTTGACTATGGCTACACCTTC
TRBJ2-7 TRBD2 . TRBV5-4 CASSLAHGGYPYEQYF TGTGCCAGCAGCTTGGCGCACGGGGGGTACCCCTACGAGCAGTACTTC
TRBJ2-1 TRBD1 . TRBV27 CASSSASGGPFYNEQFF TGTGCCAGCAGTTCGGCGTCAGGGGGCCCGTTCTACAATGAGCAGTTCTTC
TRBJ1-2 TRBD1 few TRBV30 CAWSAHRGQVGYTF TGTGCCTGGAGTGCCCACAGGGGGCAAGTTGGCTACACCTTC
TRBJ1-1 TRBD1 few TRBV28 CASSLMGQMNTEAFF TGTGCCAGCAGTTTAATGGGACAGATGAACACTGAAGCTTTCTTT
TRBJ2-7 TRBD1 . TRBV5-1 CASSTGTGAYEQYF TGCGCCAGCAGCACCGGGACAGGTGCCTACGAGCAGTACTTC
TRBJ2-1 . . TRBV14 CASSQGGPPGNEQFF TGTGCCAGCAGCCAAGGGGGGCCCCCGGGGAATGAGCAGTTCTTC
TRBJ1-2 . . TRBV20-1 CSASPGGYTF TGCAGTGCTAGCCCCGGGGGCTACACCTTC
TRBJ1-3 . . TRBV9 CASSVDPTFGNTIYF TGTGCCAGCAGCGTAGATCCGACCTTTGGAAACACCATATATTTT
TRBJ2-1 TRBD2 . TRBV3-1/TRBV3-2 CASSQDDGGTEQFF TGTGCCAGCAGCCAAGATGACGGGGGGACGGAGCAGTTCTTC
TRBJ2-1 . . TRBV6-5 CASSYKGGPIYNEQFF TGTGCCAGCAGTTACAAAGGGGGGCCGATCTACAATGAGCAGTTCTTC
TRBJ1-2 . . TRBV5-5 CASSLAGESYGYTF TGTGCCAGCAGCTTGGCGGGGGAGTCGTATGGCTACACCTTC
TRBJ2-7 . . TRBV29-1 CSVGGRGFYEQYF TGCAGCGTTGGAGGTAGGGGATTCTACGAGCAGTACTTC
TRBJ2-4 TRBD1 . TRBV13 CASSLTGNIQYF TGTGCCAGCAGCCTGACAGGGAACATTCAGTACTTC
TRBJ1-2 . . TRBV10-3 CAIPSGTAYGYTF TGTGCCATTCCATCCGGGACGGCCTATGGCTACACCTTC
TRBJ2-1 . once TRBV5-6 CASSLAWDYNEQFF TGTGCCAGCAGCTTGGCCTGGGACTACAATGAGCAGTTCTTC
TRBJ1-1 . . TRBV28 CASTLANMNTEAFF TGTGCCAGCACCCTCGCGAACATGAACACTGAAGCTTTCTTT